The clone carrying this TCR beta chain has only a few counts. Three rounds of nested PCR, following a modified ARM-PCR protocol, produced the TCRbeta library. TCRdb processed the multiplex PCR reads anew with MiXCR; each CDR3 protein has one entry. The sample records about 140,000 distinct CDR3 sequences, roughly 70% being singletons. The sample is drawn from a study of tumor and adjacent non-tumor tissue in lung cancer. Germline V gives CDR1 DFQATT, CDR2 SNEGSKA (reference sequence). The CDR3 loop spans 16 amino acids. V dropped 0 bases and J dropped 9 bases, with 21 bases sitting between them. The template was RNA from unsorted bulk tissue. Donors were chemotherapy-naive, newly diagnosed lung cancer surgical patients in China, August–late 2014.

The sequenced sample was lung tumor tissue. The sequence came from a man between 60 and 75 years old with small cell lung cancer. The chain employs TRBV20-1 and TRBJ2-1, with D perhaps matching TRBD2 (6 bases). The CDR3, as DNA: TGCAGTGCTAGAGATCTCGTGGTTGGCACCGGGGGTGAGCAGTTCTTC. It yields the protein CSARDLVVGTGGEQFF.